Below, 32 T cell receptor beta chains from the same sample are listed, as sequenced in a study of control samples from healthy donors and cancer patients. Repertoires were generated with immunoSEQ multiplex PCR, while TCRdb's copy carries only in-frame clones and drops some. The data show some 120,000 clones, 80% to 90% seen once. The specimen sequenced was PBMCs. These receptors came from a woman in her forties or fifties with colorectal cancer.

The gene calls are TRBV15 and TRBJ1-5; perhaps TRBD1 as D (6 bases). The germline V gene encodes CDR1 LNHNV and CDR2 YYDKDF (reference sequence). This CDR3 contains 15 residues. V was trimmed by 4 bases and J by 1 base, leaving 11 bases between them. The CDR3 nucleotides are TGTGCCACCAGCATTACAGGGATGAGCAATCAGCCCCAGCATTTT. Residues: CATSITGMSNQPQHF.

J is TRBJ1-1 and V is TRBV7-8, with unresolved D. V lost 4 bases, J lost 6 bases, and 12 bases lay in between. CDR1 is SGHVS and CDR2 is FQNEAQ in the germline V gene. The CDR3 spans 13 residues. The CDR3 protein is CASSSQLVPEAFF. The CDR3 nucleotides read TGTGCCAGCAGCTCACAGCTGGTACCTGAAGCTTTCTTT. Full variable domain (remainder filled in from reference TRBV7-8 and TRBJ1-1): GAGVSQSPRYKVAKRGQDVALRCDPISGHVSLFWYQQALGQGPEFLTYFQNEAQLDKSGLPSDRFFAERPEGSVSTLKIQRTQQEDSAVYLCASSSQLVPEAFFGQGTRLTVV.

The chain has TRBV7-9 and TRBJ1-2; perhaps TRBD1 as D (5 bases). V gave up 8 bases and J gave up 6 bases, with 22 bases separating them. CDR3 length equals 15 residues. The germline CDR1 and CDR2 sequences are SEHNR and FQNEAQ (reference sequence). CDR3 in DNA: TGTGCCAGCGGACCGCCGGGGGGTACCTTTAATGGCTACACCTTC. It codes for CASGPPGGTFNGYTF.

Sample share makes this clone medium-sized. Other nucleotide sequences from this sample produce the same CDR3. The rearrangement links TRBV2 to TRBJ1-1; no clear D. CDR1 is SNHLY and CDR2 is FYNNEI in the germline V gene. Deletions cut 7 bases from V and 1 base from J, with 10 bases between. The CDR3 spans 13 residues. CDR3 sequence (DNA): TGTGCCAGCACCGGAAACAGGAACACTGAAGCTTTCTTT. Translation gives CASTGNRNTEAFF.

The rearrangement uses TRBV6-5 and TRBJ1-2; D perhaps matches TRBD1 (5 bases). The germline gives CDR1 MNHEY, CDR2 SVGAGI. There are 13 residues in the CDR3. The V gene lost 6 bases and the J gene lost 7 bases, with 15 bases spanning the gap. CDR3 in DNA: TGTGCCAGCAGCAAAGAAAGGGGTTTTGGCTACACCTTC. Protein sequence: CASSKERGFGYTF.

Here the CDR3 reads CASSLGPGTGVDQPQHF. The CDR3 bases are TGTGCCAGCAGCCTCGGTCCCGGGACAGGGGTGGACCAGCCCCAGCATTTT. V and J are TRBV7-9 and TRBJ1-5; 10 positions match TRBD1. The germline V gene encodes CDR1 SEHNR and CDR2 FQNEAQ (reference sequence). This CDR3 has 17 residues. Losses at the gene ends were 5 bases for V and 7 bases for J; bases not matched to a gene: 14.

In this sample, this clone turned up once. CDR3 nucleotides: TGTGCCAGCAGCCGACTAGCGGGGGGGACGAACACCGGGGAGCTGTTTTTT. Amino acids: CASSRLAGGTNTGELFF. The chain employs TRBV7-9 and TRBJ2-2; TRBD2 aligns across 14 bases. V gave up 5 bases and J gave up 0 bases; unmatched junction bases: 2. The germline gives CDR1 SEHNR, CDR2 FQNEAQ (reference sequence). The CDR3 length is 17 residues.

The V gene is TRBV19, the J gene TRBJ1-6, with TRBD1 as a possible D gene (5 bases). Trimming removed 2 bases from V and 13 bases from J, with 18 bases in between. The CDR3 consists of 15 residues. Germline V gene sequence: CDR1 LNHDA, CDR2 SQIVND (reference sequence). This chain's CDR3 is CASSIRRQGGDPLHF. CDR3 DNA sequence: TGTGCCAGTAGTATAAGGCGGCAGGGCGGAGATCCCCTCCACTTT. Drawing the rest from reference TRBV19 and TRBJ1-6, the complete variable domain is DGGITQSPKYLFRKEGQNVTLSCEQNLNHDAMYWYRQDPGQGLRLIYYSQIVNDFQKGDIAEGYSVSREKKESFPLTVTSAQKNPTAFYLCASSIRRQGGDPLHFGNGTRLTVT.

CDR3 amino acids: CATSRDRQTNSPLHF. The CDR3 region has the DNA TGTGCCACCAGCAGAGATAGGCAGACAAATTCACCCCTCCACTTT. The V call is TRBV15, the J call TRBJ1-6; unclear D gene. The CDR3 consists of 15 residues. V was pared by 0 bases and J by 7 bases, with 10 bases between. Germline V CDR1 and CDR2: LNHNV, YYDKDF (reference sequence).

The chain uses TRBV27 and TRBJ1-5; D uncertain. Trimming cost V 3 bases and J 1 base, with 7 bases left between them. The CDR3 consists of 14 residues. The germline gives CDR1 MNHEY, CDR2 SMNVEV (reference sequence). The CDR3 coding sequence is TGTGCCAGCAGTTTCGCGGGGAGCAATCAGCCCCAGCATTTT. Translation gives CASSFAGSNQPQHF.

The CDR3 loop reads CAWSLTGVRNSPLHF. CDR3 DNA sequence: TGTGCCTGGAGTCTGACGGGCGTCCGTAATTCACCCCTCCACTTT. The chain carries TRBV30 and TRBJ1-6, with no clear D. The CDR3 extends over 15 amino acids. The V end was cut by 2 bases, the J end by 6 bases, with 14 bases between. The germline V gene encodes CDR1 GTSNPN and CDR2 SVGIG (reference sequence).

The J gene is TRBJ1-2, the V gene TRBV7-6; D unclear. V was clipped by 5 bases and J by 3 bases, with 10 bases between them. The CDR3 has 13 residues. Germline assignment: CDR1 SGHVS and CDR2 FNYEAQ. CDR3 bases: TGTGCCAGCAGCCCACTTGATTACTATGGCTACACCTTC. This sequence encodes CASSPLDYYGYTF.

The chain couples TRBV7-8 to TRBJ1-5, with 7 bases aligning to TRBD1. This CDR3 contains 15 residues. V shed 6 bases and J 3 bases; nucleotides not matched to a gene: 8. Germline CDR1 is SGHVS and CDR2 is FQNEAQ. The CDR3 sequence is CASSFGTANNQPQHF. CDR3 coding DNA: TGTGCCAGCAGTTTCGGGACAGCCAACAATCAGCCCCAGCATTTT.

V and J are TRBV12-3 or TRBV12-4 and TRBJ2-2; tentative D call: TRBD1 (5 bases). Trimming cost V 6 bases and J 7 bases, with 12 bases left between them. The CDR3 loop spans 13 amino acids. CDR3 bases: TGTGCCAGCAGGGGGCTGACGATCGGGGAGCTGTTTTTT. Protein product: CASRGLTIGELFF.

The chain couples TRBV14 to TRBJ1-4; D is undetermined. V lost 1 base and J lost 10, with 13 bases in between. This CDR3 has 14 amino acids. Germline loops: CDR1 SGHDN, CDR2 FVKESK. The CDR3 reads CASSQGRSAGKLFF. CDR3 DNA sequence: TGTGCCAGCAGCCAAGGGAGGTCGGCGGGAAAACTGTTTTTT.

The gene calls are TRBV7-9 and TRBJ2-1, with 10 nucleotides matching TRBD2. V was clipped by 1 base and J by 6 bases; unmatched bases: 6. CDR1 is SEHNR, CDR2 FQNEAQ, per germline (reference sequence). The CDR3 spans 16 residues. The CDR3 nucleotides read TGTGCCAGCAGCTTAGTACGGACTAGCGGAGGCAATGAGCAGTTCTTC. Protein: CASSLVRTSGGNEQFF.

CDR3 region: CASREIGGDLGEQYF. The CDR3 region has the DNA TGTGCCAGCAGGGAAATTGGGGGGGATCTTGGGGAGCAGTACTTC. The V gene is TRBV27, the J gene TRBJ2-7; 7 nucleotides line up with TRBD2. The CDR3 is made up of 15 amino acids. V shed 6 bases and J 7 bases; nucleotides not matched to a gene: 15. CDR1 and CDR2 (germline): MNHEY, SMNVEV (reference sequence).

DNA of the CDR3: TGCGCCAGCAGTGAGGGGTTGAACACTGAAGCTTTCTTT. It is translated as CASSEGLNTEAFF. This chain uses TRBV10-1 with TRBJ1-1; D ambiguous. Looked up from germline, CDR1 is WNHNN and CDR2 is SYGVQD (reference sequence). This CDR3 has 13 residues. V was clipped by 2 bases and J by 0 bases, with 4 bases between them.

The V gene is TRBV6-5, the J gene TRBJ2-6; D might be TRBD1 (5 bases). V was cut by 5 bases and J by 4 bases, with 12 bases left in between. This CDR3 contains 15 residues. Germline V gives CDR1 MNHEY, CDR2 SVGAGI. CDR3 nucleotide sequence: TGTGCCAGCAGTCCCAGACAGTCCGGGGCCAACGTCCTGACTTTC. Translation: CASSPRQSGANVLTF.

The rearrangement uses TRBV29-1 and TRBJ1-4; TRBD1 might be the D (5 bases). V was trimmed by 7 bases and J by 6 bases, leaving 15 bases between them. This CDR3 comprises 13 residues. Germline CDR1 and CDR2: SQVTM and ANQGSEA. CDR3: CSGTGANDEKLFF. The CDR3 DNA reads TGCAGCGGGACCGGGGCTAACGATGAAAAACTGTTTTTT.

The chain recombines TRBV30 with TRBJ1-5; a weak D match, TRBD1 (6 bases). CDR3 size: 17 residues. Germline V gene data show CDR1 as GTSNPN and CDR2 as SVGIG (reference sequence). Trimming took 1 base from V and 4 from J, leaving 20 bases between them. The CDR3 sequence: CAWSDRQVGIWNQPQHF. CDR3 in DNA: TGTGCCTGGAGTGATAGACAGGTGGGAATATGGAATCAGCCCCAGCATTTT.

Here the CDR3 reads CASSLGSEQFF. Here the CDR3 DNA reads TGCGCCAGCAGCTTGGGGAGTGAGCAGTTCTTC. This chain joins TRBV5-1 and TRBJ2-1; no reliable D call. V lost 0 bases and J 9 bases, leaving 4 bases between the germline ends. This CDR3 region has 11 residues. Germline V gene lookup returns CDR1 SGHRS and CDR2 YFSETQ. Together with reference TRBV5-1 and TRBJ2-1, the CDR3 gives the full variable domain: KAGVTQTPRYLIKTRGQQVTLSCSPISGHRSVSWYQQTPGQGLQFLFEYFSETQRNKGNFPGRFSGRQFSNSRSEMNVSTLELGDSALYLCASSLGSEQFFGPGTRLTVL.

In DNA, the CDR3 is TGTGCCAGCAGCAACTCAAACGGACTGATCCCCTATGGCTACACCTTC. Translating gives CASSNSNGLIPYGYTF. The chain joins TRBV21-1 to TRBJ1-2. TRBV21-1 has pseudogene status. This CDR3 region has 16 residues.

This rearrangement joins TRBV6-5 to TRBJ1-6, with 9 bases aligning to TRBD1. Losses at the gene ends were 2 bases for V and 11 bases for J; bases not matched to a gene: 7. The CDR3 has 15 residues. Germline lookup yields CDR1 MNHEY and CDR2 SVGAGI. CDR3 coding DNA: TGTGCCAGCAGTTACGCGGGACAGGGAGTTGCACCCCTCCACTTT. Its protein is CASSYAGQGVAPLHF.

This chain connects TRBV2 to TRBJ2-3; D is ambiguous. CDR1 and CDR2 (germline): SNHLY, FYNNEI. The CDR3 spans 13 residues. V lost 4 bases to trimming and J lost 1 base, with 6 bases between them. In DNA, the CDR3 is TGTGCCAGCAGTGTCCAGGGCACAGATACGCAGTATTTT. This gives the protein CASSVQGTDTQYF.

A remark on this clone: Likely a read error: the CDR3 ends without its conserved phenylalanine or tryptophan. The DNA is omitted, as the CDR3 cannot be located on it reliably, and the CDR3 follows TCRdb's listing. The genes are TRBV21-1 and TRBJ1-1. TRBV21-1 constitutes a pseudogene. The CDR3 extends over 10 residues, inclusive of both ends. The CDR3 here is CASSPRKTVL.

This clone was seen just once. The chain links TRBV28 to TRBJ2-2; 8 nucleotides align to TRBD1. The CDR3 extends over 15 amino acids. CDR1 is MDHEN, CDR2 SYDVKM, per germline. V was pared by 7 bases and J by 2 bases, with 6 bases of the junction left unmatched. CDR3 amino acids: CASNLQGVNTGELFF. CDR3 DNA sequence: TGTGCCAGCAACCTACAGGGGGTCAACACCGGGGAGCTGTTTTTT. Looking up the rest from reference TRBV28 and TRBJ2-2 gives the full variable domain: DVKVTQSSRYLVKRTGEKVFLECVQDMDHENMFWYRQDPGLGLRLIYFSYDVKMKEKGDIPEGYSVSREKKERFSLILESASTNQTSMYLCASNLQGVNTGELFFGEGSRLTVL.

The chain couples TRBV2 to TRBJ2-7; the match to TRBD2 covers 8 bases. This CDR3 region has 15 residues. Germline assignment: CDR1 SNHLY and CDR2 FYNNEI. V dropped 6 bases and J dropped 2; count of bases not matched to a gene: 9. The CDR3: CASSPVRGAAYEQYF. In DNA, the CDR3 is TGTGCCAGCAGCCCGGTGCGGGGGGCAGCCTACGAGCAGTACTTC.

V and J are TRBV5-6 and TRBJ2-3; D is uncertain. This CDR3 has 12 residues. V was shortened by 0 bases and J by 5 bases, with 4 bases between the two germline ends. The germline V gene encodes CDR1 SGHDT and CDR2 YYEEEE. The DNA for the CDR3 is TGTGCCAGCAGCTTGGCCGTAGATACGCAGTATTTT. Translating it yields CASSLAVDTQYF.

Comment on this clone: One junction end disagrees with the germline gene, perhaps due to a read error. This specimen includes other DNA sequences encoding the same CDR3. The gene calls are TRBV6-5 and TRBJ2-7, with D maybe TRBD1 (6 bases). The CDR3 is made up of 12 amino acids. Germline lookup yields CDR1 MNHEY and CDR2 SVGAGI. CDR3 sequence reads: CATRDTTYEQYF. CDR3 sequence (DNA): TGTGCCACCCGGGACACCACCTACGAGCAATACTTC.

The rearrangement joins TRBV2 to TRBJ2-3, with 7 bases aligning to TRBD1. The germline V gene encodes CDR1 SNHLY and CDR2 FYNNEI. CDR3 length: 15 amino acids. V gave up 5 bases and J gave up 2 bases; unmatched junction bases: 7. The CDR3 region has the DNA TGTGCCAGCAGTCCTGGGACAGAGCTCACAGATACGCAGTATTTT. It is translated as CASSPGTELTDTQYF.

In its sample, this clone was seen once. Here the CDR3 reads CASSPNTDTQYF. In DNA, the CDR3 is TGTGCCAGCAGCCCAAACACAGATACGCAGTATTTT. The gene calls are TRBV7-9 and TRBJ2-3; D remains unclear. This CDR3 has 12 amino acids. Germline V gene lookup returns CDR1 SEHNR and CDR2 FQNEAQ (reference sequence). V lost 5 bases, J lost 2 bases, and 5 bases lay in between.